This section outlines one TCR beta chain sequence together with its context. Germline V gene data show CDR1 as MNHNY and CDR2 as SVGAGI (reference sequence). The CDR3 runs 15 residues. V dropped 5 bases and J dropped 4 bases, with 17 bases sitting between them. This sample was taken from a study of PD-L1 blockade in urothelial cancer. Study-wide context: Prior chemotherapy in patients spanned 0 to 3 regimens. Timepoints chosen for blood analysis were 3 weeks (second dose) and 6 weeks after treatment start.

This sample's time point: pretreatment peripheral blood. Assay: immunoSEQ multiplex PCR; the TCRdb copy retains only in-frame clones and omits some. The data show about 74,000 clones, roughly 90% seen once. The sequence was collected from a man aged 70-80 years with urothelial cancer. Specimen: PBMCs, collected around atezolizumab (anti-PD-L1) treatment. V and J are TRBV6-6 and TRBJ1-1, with D perhaps matching TRBD1 (6 bases). CDR3 residues: CASSDWGRGTTEAFF. The CDR3, as DNA: TGTGCCAGCAGTGACTGGGGGCGAGGGACCACTGAAGCTTTCTTT.